The 6 T cell receptor beta chains below were found in one sample sequenced in a study of CD8 T cells in ankylosing spondylitis. TCRdb reanalysed the 5' RACE reads using MiXCR and keeps one entry per CDR3 protein. This table has 250,000 to 300,000 distinct CDR3 sequences, around 19% appearing once. What was sequenced was blood, either unsorted or a sorted T cell fraction (not recorded which). These receptors were obtained from a male donor with ankylosing spondylitis or in good health (not recorded which).

This clonotype was seen a handful of times. This chain joins TRBV12-3 or TRBV12-4 and TRBJ2-3; 9 positions agree with TRBD2. The CDR3 has 14 residues. The V gene end was trimmed by 8 bases and the J gene end by 6 bases; junction bases not matched to a gene: 9. CDR3 region: CASRGAGGRDTQYF. The CDR3 nucleotides read TGTGCCAGCCGAGGAGCGGGGGGCCGGGATACGCAGTATTTT.

J is TRBJ2-3 and V is TRBV27; TRBD2 might be the D (6 bases). Per the germline V gene, CDR1 is MNHEY and CDR2 is SMNVEV (reference sequence). Deletions cut 2 bases from V and 0 bases from J, with 18 bases between. The length of the CDR3 is 18 residues. CDR3 region: CASSLRSGGGWSTDTQYF. CDR3 DNA: TGTGCCAGCAGTTTAAGGAGTGGTGGAGGGTGGAGCACAGATACGCAGTATTTT.

This chain connects TRBV5-1 to TRBJ1-1; 8 bases are a match to TRBD1. J gave up 2 bases and V 0 bases, and 3 bases lay outside the gene matches. This CDR3 comprises 15 residues. Germline loops: CDR1 SGHRS, CDR2 YFSETQ. The CDR3 sequence: CASSLGDRTNTEAFF. The CDR3 nucleotides read TGCGCCAGCAGCTTGGGGGACAGGACCAACACTGAAGCTTTCTTT.

This clonotype was counted at least ten times. CDR3 loop: CASSLGRNTDTQYF. CDR3 DNA: TGTGCCAGCAGCCTGGGCAGGAACACAGATACGCAGTATTTT. The chain couples TRBV5-6 to TRBJ2-3, with D unclear. Germline-derived CDR1 and CDR2 are SGHDT and YYEEEE. The CDR3 has 14 amino acids. V lost 4 bases, J lost 2 bases, and 11 bases lay in between.

This chain connects TRBV5-1 to TRBJ2-1; D is possibly TRBD1 or TRBD2 (5 bases each). CDR1 SGHRS and CDR2 YFSETQ come from the germline V gene. V was clipped by 0 bases and J by 6 bases, with 19 bases between them. This CDR3 region has 17 residues. The CDR3 DNA sequence: TGCGCCAGCAGCTTGGTTGGGGGACCCAAATCCCTCAATGAGCAGTTCTTC. Protein: CASSLVGGPKSLNEQFF.

The chain employs TRBV20-1 and TRBJ2-7; D is unclear. CDR1 is DFQATT and CDR2 is SNEGSKA in the germline V gene (reference sequence). This CDR3 comprises 12 residues. V lost 5 bases, J lost 6 bases, and 14 bases lay in between. Written as DNA, the CDR3 is TGCAGTGCTGCGATGACGGTCGCCGAGCAGTACGTC. It is translated as CSAAMTVAEQYV.